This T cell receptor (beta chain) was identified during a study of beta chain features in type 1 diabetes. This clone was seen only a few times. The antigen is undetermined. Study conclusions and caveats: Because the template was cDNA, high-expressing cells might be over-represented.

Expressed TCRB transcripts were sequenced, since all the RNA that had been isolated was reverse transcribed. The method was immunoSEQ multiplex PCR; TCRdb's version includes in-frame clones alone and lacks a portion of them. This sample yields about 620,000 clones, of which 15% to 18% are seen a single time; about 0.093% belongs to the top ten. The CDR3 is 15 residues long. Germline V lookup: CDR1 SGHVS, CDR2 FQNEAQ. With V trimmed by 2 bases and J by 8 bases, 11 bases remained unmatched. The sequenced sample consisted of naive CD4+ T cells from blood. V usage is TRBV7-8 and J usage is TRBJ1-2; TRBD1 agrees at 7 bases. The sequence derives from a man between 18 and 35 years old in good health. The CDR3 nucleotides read TGTGCCAGCAGCTTACGTCGGGACAGAAGTGACGGCTACACCTTC. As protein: CASSLRRDRSDGYTF.